This T cell receptor (beta chain) was profiled in a study of OX40 agonist ivuxolimab in advanced cancers. The CDR3 contains 13 residues. The V and J ends lost 2 bases and 4 bases respectively, with 8 bases between them. Looked up from germline, CDR1 is SGHTA and CDR2 is FQGTGA. Generated by immunoSEQ multiplex PCR, the TCRdb table keeps only in-frame clones and is missing some. Here the sample spans approximately 76,000 clones, 75% to 85% being singletons. The receptor was isolated from an adult with an advanced solid tumor such as melanoma, head and neck, liver or kidney cancer. The V gene is TRBV7-3, the J gene TRBJ1-2; D ambiguous. This sample comprised CD4+ or CD8+ T cells sorted from blood, obtained in a trial of the OX40 agonist ivuxolimab. DNA for the CDR3: TGTGCCAGCAGCTTATCGGCGGGCTATGGCTACACCTTC. Translation: CASSLSAGYGYTF.